This T cell receptor beta chain originates from a study of graft-versus-host responses after intestinal transplantation. Sequencing used immunoSEQ multiplex PCR; TCRdb keeps in-frame clones, though not all of them. The data hold 20,000 or so clones, with around 42% observed a single time. Notes on the study in general: Recipient marrow harbored GvH clones, some of which surfaced first in ileum or blood.

V was trimmed by 1 base and J by 4 bases, leaving 13 bases between them. CDR1 SGHVS and CDR2 FNYEAQ come from the germline V gene. The CDR3 contains 15 residues. The sequence derives from a human patient who received an intestinal transplant. The sequences come from alloreactive CD4+ T cells from a mixed lymphocyte reaction culture, collected before intestinal transplant. The sample's subset: CFSE-low proliferating T cells sorted from roughly 6-day pre-transplant mixed lymphocyte reaction (GvH or HvG direction). The chain employs TRBV7-6 and TRBJ1-1; tentative D call: TRBD1 (5 bases). CDR3 loop: CASSLVAGMGTEAFF. CDR3 DNA: TGTGCCAGCAGCTTAGTGGCAGGGATGGGCACTGAAGCTTTCTTT.